These T cell receptor beta chains were read from a single sample in a study of control samples from healthy donors and cancer patients. TCRdb's copy holds only in-frame clones and misses some; the assay was immunoSEQ multiplex PCR. Of tens of thousands of clones in the sample, roughly 80% were seen once. Sequenced sample: blood. The receptors shown here come from a man in his fifties or sixties in good health. Both conserved end residues are part of each CDR3. D genes are given only for firm matches. Size is stated for part of the rows, as once, few or many counts, or as a class when the clone is expanded.

>TRBJ1-1|TRBV10-2|-|-
TGCGCCAGCAGGGAGTATACGATGAACACTGAAGCTTTCTTT
CASREYTMNTEAFF
>TRBJ2-2|TRBV15|-|-
TGTGCCACCAGCAGAGATTGGGGGGTAGAAGGGGAGCTGTTTTTT
CATSRDWGVEGELFF
>TRBJ2-7|TRBV27|TRBD1|-
TGTGCCAGCGGGACAGGGCTCTACGAGCAGTACTTC
CASGTGLYEQYF
>TRBJ2-7|TRBV4-3|-|-
TGCGCCAGCAGCCCGCGGAAGGGGCTGTCCTACGAGCAGTACTTC
CASSPRKGLSYEQYF
>TRBJ2-5|TRBV7-2|-|-
TGTGCCAGCAGTTACAGCGGTGGAGAGACCCAGTACTTC
CASSYSGGETQYF
>TRBJ2-1|TRBV5-1|TRBD2|-
TGCGCCAGCAGCTCAGTCTGGAGGACTAGCGGGAGCTCTAATGAGCAGTTCTTC
CASSSVWRTSGSSNEQFF
>TRBJ2-7|TRBV20-1|-|-
TGCAGTGCTAGTCCTTTAATCCTATCAGGGGACCAGCTGTCCTACGAGCAGTACTTC
CSASPLILSGDQLSYEQYF
>TRBJ2-4|TRBV3-1/TRBV3-2|-|once
TGTGCCAGCAGGCGCGAAGGCAAAAACATTCAGTACTTC
CASRREGKNIQYF
>TRBJ2-2|TRBV5-8|-|-
TGTGCCAGCAGCCCTGGATTAGGACATTTTAACACCGGGGAGCTGTTTTTT
CASSPGLGHFNTGELFF
>TRBJ2-1|TRBV5-1|-|-
TGCGCCAGCAGCTTGTCTTCCCCACAGGGATACAATGAGCAGTTCTTC
CASSLSSPQGYNEQFF
>TRBJ2-7|TRBV15|TRBD2|-
TGTGCCACCAGCAGAGATTTCAGCGGGGGGGCCTCGGGAGAGCAGTACTTC
CATSRDFSGGASGEQYF
>TRBJ1-2|TRBV5-6|TRBD1|-
TGTGCCAGCAGCTTGCCCGGACAGGGGTTAAACTATGGCTACACCTTC
CASSLPGQGLNYGYTF
>TRBJ2-5|TRBV7-2|-|-
TGTGCCAGCAGCTTAGGGTGGGAGACCCAGTACTTC
CASSLGWETQYF
>TRBJ1-1|TRBV11-3|-|-
TGTGCCAGCAGCTTTCAGGGAGATGGGTCTGAAGCTTTCTTT
CASSFQGDGSEAFF
>TRBJ1-1|TRBV6-1|-|once
TGTGCCAGCAGTGAAGACGACGCTAACACTGAAGCTTTCTTT
CASSEDDANTEAFF
>TRBJ2-1|TRBV11-3|-|-
TGTGCCAGCAGCTCCCCGCGAGGGGGCTCCTACAATGAGCAGTTCTTC
CASSSPRGGSYNEQFF
>TRBJ1-1|TRBV7-9|-|-
TGTGCCAGCAGCTTGGTCGGAGGACGCCCACCTGAAGCTTTCTTT
CASSLVGGRPPEAFF
>TRBJ1-5|TRBV2|-|-
TGTGCCAGCACGGGGCAGGGACATCAGCCCCAGCATTTT
CASTGQGHQPQHF
>TRBJ1-1|TRBV6-6|TRBD1|-
TGTGCCAGCAGTTCAGGGACAGCGAACACTGAAGCTTTCTTT
CASSSGTANTEAFF
>TRBJ2-3|TRBV6-5|-|-
TGTGCCAGCAGTTCCAGGGGAGAAACGCAGTATTTT
CASSSRGETQYF
>TRBJ2-7|TRBV6-1|TRBD2|-
TGTGCCAGCAGTGTGGAGAGCGGGAGGGCCGGATACGAGCAGTACTTC
CASSVESGRAGYEQYF
>TRBJ1-1|TRBV18|-|-
TGTGCCAGCTCACCCTCCTTGGACACTGAAGCTTTCTTT
CASSPSLDTEAFF
>TRBJ1-1|TRBV12-3/TRBV12-4|-|-
TGTGCCAGCAGCAACAGGGAGACCACTGAAGCTTTCTTT
CASSNRETTEAFF
>TRBJ1-1|TRBV7-2|-|-
TGTGCCAGCAGCTTAAATCGGAACACTGAAGCTTTCTTT
CASSLNRNTEAFF
>TRBJ1-1|TRBV18|-|-
TGTGCCAGCTCACGTGATAGGATGAACACTGAAGCTTTCTTT
CASSRDRMNTEAFF